The clone carrying this T cell receptor beta chain was counted only a few times. Its antigen is not identified. Alongside a J-beta primer mix, a sample-barcoded 5' primer served in a second PCR lasting about 7 to 12 cycles. TCRdb reprocessed the 5' RACE reads via MiXCR and lists one record per CDR3 protein. The data hold approximately 880,000 distinct CDR3 sequences, with around 49% observed a single time. This sample is drawn from a study of blood T cells in healthy people across ages. Overall study context: Through template switching, about one barcoded beta molecule was captured per two T cells, as measured in model experiments.

The CDR3 runs to 14 residues. Per sample, a minimum of 6.5 million PBMCs were isolated. Study results and caveats: The study found TCR beta diversity correlated strongly with naive T cell percentage.

The V and J genes are TRBV12-3 or TRBV12-4 and TRBJ2-4; tentatively, D is TRBD1 (6 bases). The J call may be mistaken, given a closer DNA end match to TRBJ2-7. Specimen: blood. The receptor's source is a man aged 25 to 40 in good health. The CDR3 is CASSLRQAFYEQYF. The DNA for the CDR3 is TGTGCCAGCAGTTTGCGACAGGCTTTCTACGAGCAGTACTTC.